The 24 T cell receptor beta chains below all came from one sample that was sequenced in a study of identifying expanded T cells in peripheral blood. TCRdb's copy holds only in-frame clones and misses some; the assay was immunoSEQ multiplex PCR. The data contain about 85,000 clones, around 89% of them singletons. Sequenced: blood. The source is a person aged 18 to 75 in good health.

J is TRBJ1-1 and V is TRBV27; TRBD1 matches 7 bases. V lost 8 bases to trimming and J lost 4 bases; unmatched junction nucleotides: 28. CDR3 length: 20 amino acids. Germline CDR1 and CDR2: MNHEY and SMNVEV (reference sequence). CDR3 loop: CASRRFAQGGVSSVGTEAFF. CDR3 nucleotides: TGTGCCAGCCGAAGATTTGCTCAGGGGGGAGTTTCATCGGTTGGCACTGAAGCTTTCTTT.

The genes are TRBV10-3 and TRBJ2-3; 8 nucleotides align to TRBD1. The ends lost 4 bases at V and 7 bases at J; junction bases unmatched: 4. Germline lookup yields CDR1 ENHRY and CDR2 SYGVKD. The CDR3 extends over 13 amino acids. In nucleotides, the CDR3 is TGTGCCATCAGTGCCCAGGGGGCCTATACGCAGTATTTT. Translation: CAISAQGAYTQYF.

CDR3 sequence reads: CASSPGTGGQPQHF. CDR3 nucleotide sequence: TGTGCCAGCAGCCCCGGGACCGGGGGTCAGCCCCAGCATTTT. The chain carries TRBV9 and TRBJ1-5; D may be TRBD1 (5 bases). V was clipped by 4 bases and J by 6 bases, with 14 bases between them. This CDR3 has 14 amino acids. Germline CDR1 SGDLS, CDR2 YYNGEE.

This rearrangement joins TRBV2 to TRBJ2-7; possibly TRBD1 for D (6 bases). Trimming removed 6 bases at V and 0 bases at J, with 18 bases between. Germline CDR1 is SNHLY and CDR2 is FYNNEI. The CDR3 spans 16 residues. CDR3 nucleotide sequence: TGTGCCAGCAGGGAACACTATGGACAGATCTCCTACGAGCAGTACTTC. Protein sequence: CASREHYGQISYEQYF.

In its sample, this clone ranks as medium-sized. The chain employs TRBV10-1 and TRBJ2-3; 11 nucleotides align to TRBD2. After removal of 3 bases from V and 0 bases from J, the junction contained 8 bases not matched to a gene. Looked up from germline, CDR1 is WNHNN and CDR2 is SYGVQD (reference sequence). The CDR3 has 18 residues. The CDR3 DNA sequence: TGCGCCAGCAGTGAATCCCCCCGGACTAGCGGGAGCACAGATACGCAGTATTTT. It translates to CASSESPRTSGSTDTQYF.

The V and J genes are TRBV4-3 and TRBJ2-5; the match to TRBD1 covers 9 bases. Losses at the gene ends were 0 bases for V and 4 bases for J; bases not matched to a gene: 3. The CDR3 runs 15 residues. CDR1 and CDR2 (germline): LGHNA, YSLEER. CDR3 coding DNA: TGCGCCAGCAGCCAAGAGCACAGGGGGCCAGAGACCCAGTACTTC. Translating gives CASSQEHRGPETQYF.

This chain uses TRBV7-9 with TRBJ2-1; D ambiguous. The CDR3 consists of 15 residues. Trimming pared 5 bases from V and 1 base from J, leaving 12 bases between. Germline values: CDR1 SEHNR, CDR2 FQNEAQ (reference sequence). The CDR3, as DNA: TGTGCCAGCAGCCTGCCAGCTCCTTCCTACAATGAGCAGTTCTTC. It specifies CASSLPAPSYNEQFF.

This clone was observed a single time. This chain links TRBV9 with TRBJ1-5, with unresolved D. V was shortened by 0 bases and J by 5 bases, with 9 bases between the two germline ends. The germline V gene encodes CDR1 SGDLS and CDR2 YYNGEE. The CDR3 runs 14 residues. The CDR3 coding sequence is TGTGCCAGCAGCGTAGGGGCAGAACATCAGCCCCAGCATTTT. This encodes CASSVGAEHQPQHF.

The chain's CDR3 is CASTRTGGWGETQYF. CDR3 coding DNA: TGTGCCAGCACCCGGACAGGGGGCTGGGGGGAGACCCAGTACTTC. The gene calls are TRBV27 and TRBJ2-5, with 11 bases that match TRBD1. Germline V gene sequence: CDR1 MNHEY, CDR2 SMNVEV (reference sequence). The CDR3 length is 15 residues. After removal of 7 bases from V and 5 bases from J, the junction contained 9 bases not matched to a gene.

V is TRBV9 and J is TRBJ2-2; D may be TRBD2 (5 bases). The CDR3 is 16 residues long. CDR1 and CDR2 (germline): SGDLS, YYNGEE. Trimming removed 0 bases at V and 2 bases at J, with 11 bases between. The CDR3 sequence is CASSVAAGLNTGELFF. The DNA for the CDR3 is TGTGCCAGCAGCGTAGCTGCGGGTCTAAACACCGGGGAGCTGTTTTTT.

In its sample, this clone was seen a few times. The V and J genes are TRBV9 and TRBJ1-6; 7 positions match TRBD1. This CDR3 is 13 amino acids long. The junction had 6 bases not matched to a gene; V was cut back by 4 bases and J by 11 bases. From germline, CDR1 is SGDLS and CDR2 YYNGEE. The CDR3 region is CASSSTGMTPLHF. CDR3 nucleotides: TGTGCCAGCAGCTCGACAGGGATGACACCCCTCCACTTT.

The V and J genes are TRBV6-4 and TRBJ1-2; the D gene is possibly TRBD1 (5 bases). V lost 2 bases, J lost 2 bases, and 12 bases lay in between. The CDR3 contains 15 residues. CDR1 is MRHNA and CDR2 is SNTAGT in the germline V gene. CDR3: CASSDPSKGNYGYTF. The CDR3 DNA follows: TGTGCCAGCAGTGACCCGTCTAAGGGGAACTATGGCTACACCTTC.

The chain has TRBV20-1 and TRBJ2-7, with a tentative D call TRBD2 (5 bases). Germline V gene sequence: CDR1 DFQATT, CDR2 SNEGSKA (reference sequence). The CDR3 consists of 11 residues. In nucleotides, the CDR3 is TGCAGCGTCAACGGGGAATTTGAGCAGTACTTC. Its translation: CSVNGEFEQYF.

The rearrangement links TRBV7-9 to TRBJ1-1; D gene ambiguous. Trimming removed 0 bases at V and 5 bases at J, with 7 bases between. CDR3 size: 13 residues. Looked up from germline, CDR1 is SEHNR and CDR2 is FQNEAQ (reference sequence). CDR3 nucleotides: TGTGCCAGCAGCTTAGCGCAGGATACTGAAGCTTTCTTT. This translates into CASSLAQDTEAFF.

V gene TRBV30 combines with J gene TRBJ2-5; the D gene is possibly TRBD2 (6 bases). Germline CDR1 GTSNPN, CDR2 SVGIG (reference sequence). The CDR3 extends over 14 amino acids. Trimming shortened V by 4 bases and J by 5 bases, and 17 bases separated the two germline ends. The CDR3: CAWTGPGLEETQYF. DNA for the CDR3: TGTGCCTGGACAGGCCCGGGACTGGAGGAGACCCAGTACTTC. Together with reference TRBV30 and TRBJ2-5, the CDR3 gives the full variable domain: SQTIHQWPATLVQPVGSPLSLECTVEGTSNPNLYWYRQAAGRGLQLLFYSVGIGQISSEVPQNLSASRPQDRQFILSSKKLLLSDSGFYLCAWTGPGLEETQYFGPGTRLLVL.

In its sample, this clone was seen once. The chain employs TRBV27 and TRBJ1-1; D might be TRBD1 (6 bases). In germline, CDR1 is MNHEY, CDR2 SMNVEV (reference sequence). This CDR3 region has 15 residues. V was shortened by 1 base and J by 10 bases, with 19 bases between the two germline ends. The CDR3: CASSLYGISGEIAFF. In nucleotides, the CDR3 is TGTGCCAGCAGTTTATATGGGATCTCAGGGGAAATAGCTTTCTTT.

J is TRBJ1-6 and V is TRBV7-9; D is unresolved. V lost 2 bases and J 10 bases, leaving 15 bases between the germline ends. This CDR3 has 15 residues. Looked up from germline, CDR1 is SEHNR and CDR2 is FQNEAQ (reference sequence). The CDR3 region is CASSLSGNGVSPLHF. The CDR3 bases are TGTGCCAGCAGCTTATCAGGCAACGGTGTGTCACCCCTCCACTTT.

This chain uses TRBV5-1 with TRBJ2-7; D may be TRBD1 or TRBD2 (6 bases each). The CDR3 covers 15 residues. Trimming stripped 1 base from V and 0 bases from J, with 11 bases between. Looked up from germline, CDR1 is SGHRS and CDR2 is YFSETQ. The CDR3 protein is CASSLRGESSYEQYF. The CDR3 nucleotides are TGCGCCAGCAGCTTGAGGGGGGAAAGCTCCTACGAGCAGTACTTC. Using reference TRBV5-1 and TRBJ2-7 for the parts outside the CDR3, the full variable domain is KAGVTQTPRYLIKTRGQQVTLSCSPISGHRSVSWYQQTPGQGLQFLFEYFSETQRNKGNFPGRFSGRQFSNSRSEMNVSTLELGDSALYLCASSLRGESSYEQYFGPGTRLTVT.

The CDR3 region is CASSLVYPGGTEAFF. The CDR3 DNA sequence: TGTGCCAGCAGCTTAGTCTACCCCGGTGGCACTGAAGCTTTCTTT. The rearrangement uses TRBV13 and TRBJ1-1; D is uncertain. Germline V lookup: CDR1 PRHDT, CDR2 FYEKMQ (reference sequence). The germline V and J ends were trimmed by 1 base and 4 bases, with 13 bases remaining between them. The CDR3 spans 15 residues. Filled out from reference TRBV13 and TRBJ1-1, the complete variable domain reads AAGVIQSPRHLIKEKRETATLKCYPIPRHDTVYWYQQGPGQDPQFLISFYEKMQSDKGSIPDRFSAQQFSDYHSELNMSSLELGDSALYFCASSLVYPGGTEAFFGQGTRLTVV.

The V call is TRBV4-1, the J call TRBJ2-1; D may match TRBD1 or TRBD2 (5 bases each). Germline CDR1 MGHRA, CDR2 YSYEKL. CDR3 length: 16 residues. V was cut by 3 bases and J by 5 bases, with 17 bases left in between. The CDR3 region is CASSQGPTRGHNEQFF. CDR3 nucleotide sequence: TGCGCCAGCAGCCAGGGACCCACACGGGGCCACAATGAGCAGTTCTTC.

The genes are TRBV6-5 and TRBJ1-4; 7 bases map to TRBD1. Germline V gene lookup returns CDR1 MNHEY and CDR2 SVGAGI. With V trimmed by 6 bases and J by 0 bases, 1 base remained unmatched. The CDR3 contains 14 residues. CDR3 in amino acids: CASRGTATNEKLFF. CDR3 nucleotides: TGTGCCAGCAGGGGGACAGCAACTAATGAAAAACTGTTTTTT.

V and J are TRBV29-1 and TRBJ1-1; D unresolved. Germline lookup yields CDR1 SQVTM and CDR2 ANQGSEA. The CDR3 is made up of 14 amino acids. The germline V and J ends were trimmed by 2 bases and 5 bases, with 15 bases remaining between them. DNA of the CDR3: TGCAGCGTTGAATTTAGGGTTGGGGAGACTGAAGCTTTCTTT. Translated: CSVEFRVGETEAFF.

This clone has only a few counts. The chain links TRBV11-2 to TRBJ2-3, with D possibly TRBD1 on 5 matching bases. This CDR3 is built from 13 residues. Trimming left V 3 bases short and J 6 bases short, with 10 bases between. Germline V gene data show CDR1 as SGHAT and CDR2 as FQNNGV. The CDR3 spells CASSFQGPDTQYF. DNA for the CDR3: TGTGCCAGCAGCTTCCAGGGTCCGGATACGCAGTATTTT.

This sequence joins TRBV18 and TRBJ1-2; D uncertain. Germline loops: CDR1 KGHSH, CDR2 LQKENI. The CDR3 is 16 amino acids. Trimming left V 0 bases short and J 2 bases short, with 13 bases between. The CDR3 loop reads CASSPPGSKRNYGYTF. The DNA for the CDR3 is TGTGCCAGCTCACCACCGGGCTCAAAAAGGAACTATGGCTACACCTTC.